Following are 11 T cell receptor beta chains from one sample sequenced in a study of blood T cell repertoires in COVID-19. Repertoires were generated with immunoSEQ multiplex PCR, while TCRdb's copy carries only in-frame clones and drops some. The repertoire holds about 63,000 clones, approximately 81% seen once, with 3.5% to 4% in the top ten. Sequenced: PBMCs or T cells enriched from blood (not recorded which). Receptor source: a woman in her 40s with acute COVID-19.

The chain carries TRBV29-1 and TRBJ1-5; D is perhaps TRBD1 (5 bases). Trimming took off 4 bases at V and 6 bases at J, with 13 bases between the two ends. Germline CDR1 SQVTM, CDR2 ANQGSEA. The CDR3 is 13 amino acids. CDR3 loop: CSVGGRGGQPQHF. In DNA form, the CDR3 reads TGCAGCGTTGGGGGGAGGGGAGGTCAGCCCCAGCATTTT.

The genes are TRBV5-8 and TRBJ2-4; possible D gene TRBD1, 5 bases. Germline V gene lookup returns CDR1 SGHTS and CDR2 YDEGEE. V was pared by 4 bases and J by 2 bases, with 10 bases between. The CDR3 is 14 residues long. The CDR3 loop is CASSPGPSKNIQYF. CDR3 bases: TGTGCCAGCAGCCCAGGGCCATCCAAAAACATTCAGTACTTC.

Notes on this clone: This same CDR3 is encoded by further DNA sequences in the sample. The CDR3 nucleotides read TGTGCCAGCATCAGACTAGCGGGAGGAACAGATACGCAGTATTTT. Its protein is CASIRLAGGTDTQYF. This chain uses TRBV28 with TRBJ2-3, with TRBD2 identical over 13 bases. The V gene's germline CDR1 is MDHEN and CDR2 SYDVKM. This CDR3 is built from 15 residues. With V trimmed by 7 bases and J by 3 bases, 4 bases remained unmatched.

This chain links TRBV19 with TRBJ2-2; possible D gene TRBD1, 5 bases. This CDR3 contains 16 residues. V lost 4 bases and J lost 4, with 16 bases in between. The germline gives CDR1 LNHDA, CDR2 SQIVND (reference sequence). The CDR3 protein is CASSNRGARRTGELFF. CDR3 bases: TGTGCCAGTAGTAATCGTGGGGCGCGCCGCACCGGGGAGCTGTTTTTT.

The CDR3 here is CASSPFSPRTIYEQYF. CDR3 DNA sequence: TGTGCCAGCTCACCCTTTTCCCCCCGGACAATTTACGAGCAGTACTTC. V is TRBV18 and J is TRBJ2-7, with TRBD1 as a possible D gene (5 bases). CDR1 KGHSH and CDR2 LQKENI come from the germline V gene. Trimming pared 3 bases from V and 4 bases from J, leaving 19 bases between. The CDR3 extends over 16 amino acids.

This clone was counted once. The V gene is TRBV3-1 (or the pseudogene TRBV3-2), the J gene TRBJ1-2; D is undetermined. There are 14 residues in the CDR3. CDR1 is LGHDT, CDR2 YNNKEL, per germline (reference sequence). V lost 3 bases and J 8 bases, leaving 16 bases between the germline ends. The CDR3 DNA sequence: TGTGCCAGCAGCCAGGCGCCGCTCACGGAGGGCTACACCTTC. This gives the protein CASSQAPLTEGYTF.

V is TRBV5-1 and J is TRBJ2-5; no clear D gene. CDR3 length: 12 amino acids. CDR1 and CDR2 (germline): SGHRS, YFSETQ. Deletions cut 5 bases from V and 1 base from J, with 6 bases between. The chain's CDR3 is CASRAGQETQYF. The DNA of the CDR3 is TGCGCCAGCAGGGCAGGCCAAGAGACCCAGTACTTC.

This chain links TRBV10-3 with TRBJ1-5, with 10 positions matching TRBD1. With V trimmed by 10 bases and J by 3 bases, 6 bases remained unmatched. Germline V gene lookup returns CDR1 ENHRY and CDR2 SYGVKD. The CDR3 contains 14 residues. CDR3 residues: CATRTGGNNQPQHF. CDR3 sequence (DNA): TGTGCCACGCGGACAGGGGGTAACAATCAGCCCCAGCATTTT.

In its sample, this clone was seen once. The chain couples TRBV24-1 to TRBJ1-1; D uncertain. CDR3 length equals 12 residues. Trimming pared 3 bases from V and 11 bases from J, leaving 12 bases between. CDR1 is KGHDR and CDR2 is SFDVKD in the germline V gene. The CDR3 loop is CATSDRGGRAFF. DNA for the CDR3: TGTGCCACCAGTGATCGTGGTGGGAGGGCTTTCTTT.

The CDR3 reads CASSSVRDNSPLHF. As DNA, the CDR3 is TGTGCCAGCAGTTCCGTGCGGGATAATTCACCCCTCCACTTT. The chain joins TRBV27 to TRBJ1-6; D remains unclear. The CDR3 loop spans 14 amino acids. V dropped 4 bases and J dropped 5 bases, with 9 bases sitting between them. Germline V gene sequence: CDR1 MNHEY, CDR2 SMNVEV (reference sequence).

The chain combines TRBV6-6 with TRBJ1-2; 8 nucleotides match TRBD1. CDR3 length equals 14 residues. J was trimmed by 4 bases and V by 5 bases; bases with no gene match: 6. Germline loops: CDR1 MNHNY, CDR2 SVGAGI (reference sequence). CDR3 sequence (DNA): TGTGCCAGCAGTGTGGACAGGGAGAGCTATGGCTACACCTTC. Protein sequence: CASSVDRESYGYTF.